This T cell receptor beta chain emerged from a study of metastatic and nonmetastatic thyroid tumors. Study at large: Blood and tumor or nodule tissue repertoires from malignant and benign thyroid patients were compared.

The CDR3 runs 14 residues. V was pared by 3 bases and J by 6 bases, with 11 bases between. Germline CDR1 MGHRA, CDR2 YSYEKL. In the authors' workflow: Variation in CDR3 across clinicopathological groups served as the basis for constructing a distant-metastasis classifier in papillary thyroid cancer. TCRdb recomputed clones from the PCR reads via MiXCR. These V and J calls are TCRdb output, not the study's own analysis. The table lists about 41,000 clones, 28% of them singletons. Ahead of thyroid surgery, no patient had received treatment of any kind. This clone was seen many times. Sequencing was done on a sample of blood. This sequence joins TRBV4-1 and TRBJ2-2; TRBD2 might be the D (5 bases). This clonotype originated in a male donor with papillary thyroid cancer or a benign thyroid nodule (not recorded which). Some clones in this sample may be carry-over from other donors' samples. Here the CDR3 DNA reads TGCGCCAGCAGCCAGGCCACTAGATCCGGGGAGCTGTTTTTT. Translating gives CASSQATRSGELFF.